The clone carrying this T cell receptor beta chain came up once. Its target is unknown. Profiled with immunoSEQ multiplex PCR; TCRdb holds only in-frame clones, not every one. This table holds 85,000 to 100,000 clones, about nine tenths found once. This sample is drawn from a study of T cell responses to AZD1222 COVID-19 vaccine. Study conclusions and caveats: Donors, mostly white British, included more females; clonal diversity was possibly underestimated. Repertoires were collected only later (after the peak T cell response had occurred).

CDR3 length: 14 amino acids. The germline V and J ends were trimmed by 6 bases and 3 bases, with 14 bases remaining between them. The germline CDR1 and CDR2 sequences are SGHAT and FQNNGV. This clonotype was obtained from an adult in good health. The input for sequencing was peripheral blood, taken on day 0 of AZD1222 vaccination. The rearrangement uses TRBV11-2 and TRBJ1-2; D uncertain. CDR3 protein: CASRRPGSDYGYTF. The CDR3 bases are TGTGCCAGCAGGCGACCGGGATCAGACTATGGCTACACCTTC.